Listed here are 10 T cell receptor beta chains from one sample, sequenced in a study of blood T cell repertoires in COVID-19. Assay used: immunoSEQ multiplex PCR; TCRdb lists only in-frame clones, some missing. The sample carries about 250,000 clones, approximately 90% recorded once. The sequenced sample consisted of peripheral blood. These receptors were taken from a man aged 18 to 29 with active or convalescent COVID-19.

The rearrangement joins TRBV7-2 to TRBJ1-3, with D perhaps matching TRBD1 (5 bases). Germline V gives CDR1 SGHTA, CDR2 FQGNSA. The V end lost 1 base, the J end lost 0 bases, and 10 bases lay between the germline ends. The CDR3 totals 16 residues. The CDR3 spells CASSLVRGSSGNTIYF. CDR3 DNA: TGTGCCAGCAGCTTAGTTCGGGGGAGCTCTGGAAACACCATATATTTT.

The chain has TRBV7-3 and TRBJ2-3, with 13 bases lining up with TRBD2. Germline CDR1 is SGHTA and CDR2 is FQGTGA. The CDR3 length is 16 residues. V was clipped by 5 bases and J by 4 bases; unmatched bases: 6. The CDR3 here is CASSPRTSGSSDTQYF. The CDR3, as DNA: TGTGCCAGCAGCCCTAGGACTAGCGGGAGCTCAGATACGCAGTATTTT. Complete variable domain (other parts from reference TRBV7-3 and TRBJ2-3): GAGVSQTPSNKVTEKGKYVELRCDPISGHTALYWYRQSLGQGPEFLIYFQGTGAADDSGLPNDRFFAVRPEGSVSTLKIQRTERGDSAVYLCASSPRTSGSSDTQYFGPGTRLTVL.

CDR3 region: CASSLISGGHEQFF. CDR3 nucleotides: TGTGCCAGCAGCTTAATCAGCGGGGGGCATGAGCAGTTCTTC. The gene calls are TRBV7-9 and TRBJ2-1; 9 bases map to TRBD2. V dropped 2 bases and J dropped 8; count of bases not matched to a gene: 4. The CDR3 has 14 residues. CDR1 is SEHNR and CDR2 is FQNEAQ in the germline V gene (reference sequence).

This clone was seen just once. The CDR3 loop reads CASSPPPGSNEQYF. As DNA, the CDR3 is TGTGCCAGCAGCCCTCCCCCCGGGTCGAACGAGCAGTACTTC. The J gene is TRBJ2-7, the V gene TRBV7-2, with D uncertain. Germline V gene data show CDR1 as SGHTA and CDR2 as FQGNSA. V shed 5 bases and J shed 5 bases, with 16 bases lying between them. The CDR3 extends over 14 amino acids.

This sequence joins TRBV6-5 and TRBJ1-3, with D tentatively TRBD1 (6 bases). The CDR3 totals 15 residues. V dropped 5 bases and J dropped 4 bases, with 15 bases sitting between them. Germline V gene data show CDR1 as MNHEY and CDR2 as SVGAGI. CDR3 loop: CASSTGGAKGNTIYF. Here the CDR3 DNA reads TGTGCCAGCAGTACCGGGGGGGCGAAGGGAAACACCATATATTTT.

The chain carries TRBV6-5 and TRBJ2-3, with D uncertain. This CDR3 comprises 14 residues. Trimming cost V 6 bases and J 5 bases, with 15 bases left between them. CDR1 is MNHEY and CDR2 is SVGAGI in the germline V gene. The CDR3 loop reads CASRNDKTRDTQYF. The CDR3 DNA follows: TGTGCCAGCAGAAACGACAAGACACGAGATACGCAGTATTTT.

The chain couples TRBV2 to TRBJ1-5; D might be TRBD1 (5 bases). CDR3 length equals 14 residues. V lost 3 bases, J lost 3 bases, and 9 bases lay in between. Looked up from germline, CDR1 is SNHLY and CDR2 is FYNNEI. CDR3 residues: CASSDRVDNQPQHF. CDR3 in DNA: TGTGCCAGCAGTGACAGGGTGGACAATCAGCCCCAGCATTTT.

This sequence joins TRBV6-2 or TRBV6-3 and TRBJ1-5; 7 bases map to TRBD1. Trimming at V came to 4 bases and at J to 5 bases, leaving 5 bases not matched to a gene. This CDR3 is built from 14 residues. Looked up from germline, CDR1 is MNHEY and CDR2 is SVGEGT. The CDR3 region is CASSLQGQYQPQHF. As DNA, the CDR3 is TGTGCCAGCAGTTTACAGGGGCAATATCAGCCCCAGCATTTT.

The chain recombines TRBV5-5 with TRBJ1-3; unclear D gene. Germline V gene data show CDR1 as SGHKS and CDR2 as YYEKEE (reference sequence). This CDR3 has 16 amino acids. V dropped 4 bases and J dropped 0 bases, with 14 bases sitting between them. DNA for the CDR3: TGTGCCAGCAGCCCTCCCATGCGGCCCTCTGGAAACACCATATATTTT. It specifies CASSPPMRPSGNTIYF.

The chain carries TRBV4-2 and TRBJ2-7; 12 nucleotides line up with TRBD1. The V segment lost 2 bases and the J segment 9 bases; nucleotides outside the gene matches: 8. CDR1 is LGHNA, CDR2 YNFKEQ, per germline. CDR3 length equals 15 residues. CDR3 DNA: TGTGCCAGCAGCCAATCTCCCGGGACAGGGGGCGGGCAGTACTTC. Translating gives CASSQSPGTGGGQYF.